Below are 2 T cell receptor beta chains sequenced from a single sample in a study of OX40 agonist ivuxolimab in advanced cancers. TCRdb's copy holds only in-frame clones and misses some; the assay was immunoSEQ multiplex PCR. In the table there are more than 35,000 clones, roughly nine tenths of which are singletons. Sequencing was performed on CD4+ or CD8+ T cells sorted from blood, taken in a trial of the OX40 agonist ivuxolimab. The receptors come from an adult with an advanced solid tumor such as melanoma, head and neck, liver or kidney cancer.

The CDR3 DNA follows: TGTGCCAGTAGCCCATCTAGCGGGGGGGCCTTCGGGGAGCTGTTTTTT. This sequence encodes CASSPSSGGAFGELFF. The chain recombines TRBV19 with TRBJ2-2; 12 nucleotides agree with TRBD2. The CDR3 contains 16 residues. V was clipped by 6 bases and J by 7 bases; unmatched bases: 9. Per germline, CDR1 LNHDA and CDR2 SQIVND (reference sequence).

The chain has TRBV9 and TRBJ2-7, with a possible D match to TRBD2 (6 bases). Deletions cut 3 bases from V and 7 bases from J, with 14 bases between. CDR1 and CDR2 (germline): SGDLS, YYNGEE. The CDR3 runs 13 residues. The CDR3 bases are TGTGCCAGCAGCGACGGAGGGTCTCGGGAGCAGTACTTC. Translation: CASSDGGSREQYF.